These T cell receptor beta chains were read from a single sample in a study of shared T cell receptors in the human thymus. Clones were read by immunoSEQ multiplex PCR, and TCRdb kept only the in-frame ones, dropping some. The sample lists hundreds of thousands of clones, over 75% occurring once. This sample also belongs to another study, concerning human thymus T cells.

Sample: thymocytes. These receptors all come from a boy less than two years old with a congenital heart defect. Both conserved end residues are part of each CDR3. A D gene is named only where the DNA matches it firmly. Size is stated for part of the rows, as once, few or many counts, or as a class when the clone is expanded.

TRBJ1-6	.	TRBD1	TRBV28	TGTGCCCTTCGGGACAGTCAAAGTTCACCCCTCCACTTT	CALRDSQSSPLHF
TRBJ2-7	.	.	TRBV25-1	TGTGCCAGCAGTACCCATACAGGGGGGGACGAGCAGTACTTC	CASSTHTGGDEQYF
TRBJ2-1	once	.	TRBV27	TGTGCCAGCAGAGGGAGGTCCGGGACTGAGTTCTACAATGAGCAGTTCTTC	CASRGRSGTEFYNEQFF
TRBJ2-2	.	.	TRBV12-5	TGTGCTAGTGGTTTAAGTGAGGGGGAGAACACCGGGGAGCTGTTTTTT	CASGLSEGENTGELFF
TRBJ2-5	.	TRBD2	TRBV7-6	TGTGCCAGCAGCTTAAATAAGCGGGGGAGCGAGACCCAGTACTTC	CASSLNKRGSETQYF
TRBJ1-5	.	TRBD1	TRBV5-8	TGTGCCAGCAGCCAACTCCGGGACAGGGACCAATATAGCAATCAGCCCCAGCATTTT	CASSQLRDRDQYSNQPQHF
TRBJ1-6	few	TRBD1	TRBV11-2	TGTGCCAGCAGCCCGGAAGACAGGGGAAGCTCCTATAATTCACCCCTCCACTTT	CASSPEDRGSSYNSPLHF
TRBJ2-7	few	TRBD2	TRBV10-3	TGTGCCATCGGGGGCGGGAGGGCCCCCTACGAGCAGTACTTC	CAIGGGRAPYEQYF
TRBJ2-7	.	TRBD1	TRBV7-8	TGTGCCAGCACCCTTAGACCCGGGACAGGGGACTCCTACGAGCAGTACTTC	CASTLRPGTGDSYEQYF
TRBJ1-2	once	TRBD1	TRBV25-1	TGTGCCAGCAGTCCGAGGACAGGGGGTATCTATGGCTACACCTTC	CASSPRTGGIYGYTF
TRBJ2-5	.	.	TRBV15	TGTGCCACCAGCAGAGACACGGGTATGCCCCAGTACTTC	CATSRDTGMPQYF
TRBJ2-1	.	.	TRBV2	TGTGCCAGCAGTGAATCGACGGGAGAATCGTACAATGAGCAGTTCTTC	CASSESTGESYNEQFF
TRBJ1-5	.	TRBD1	TRBV6-6	TGTGCCAGCAATACAGGGGGCCAAAATCAGCCCCAGCATTTT	CASNTGGQNQPQHF
TRBJ1-1	.	TRBD1	TRBV5-1	TGCGCCAGCTCCCCTCCAGACAGGGGGGTAGGGAACACTGAAGCTTTCTTT	CASSPPDRGVGNTEAFF
TRBJ1-6	.	.	TRBV19	TGTGCCAGTAGTAGGGTAAGAGGTTCACCCCTCCACTTT	CASSRVRGSPLHF
TRBJ2-7	.	TRBD1	TRBV28	TGTGCCAGCAGGAAGACAGGGGACCTCTACGAGCAGTACTTC	CASRKTGDLYEQYF
TRBJ2-7	few	TRBD2	TRBV14	TGTGCCAGCAGCCAAGATCGGACTAGCGGGAGCTGCGAGCAGTACTTC	CASSQDRTSGSCEQYF
TRBJ1-1	.	TRBD1	TRBV5-1	TGCGCCAGCAGCATAGGACAGGGTGAGACTGAAGCTTTCTTT	CASSIGQGETEAFF
TRBJ2-7	.	TRBD2	TRBV5-1	TGCGCCAGCAGCTGGACGACGCGGGGGTCCGGGAACTACGAGCAGTACTTC	CASSWTTRGSGNYEQYF
TRBJ1-1	.	.	TRBV19	TGTGCCAGTAGTACCAAAAATGACAGGAGTTACACTGAAGCTTTCTTT	CASSTKNDRSYTEAFF
TRBJ2-5	.	TRBD2	TRBV28	TGTGCCAGCACCAAGACTAGCGGGATTGAGACCCAGTACTTC	CASTKTSGIETQYF
TRBJ2-2	once	.	TRBV29-1	TGCAGCGTTGAGGGCAGGCTTGGCGGGGAGCTGTTTTTT	CSVEGRLGGELFF
TRBJ2-3	.	TRBD2	TRBV7-9	TGTGCCAGCAGCCCGTTTAGCGGGAGTAAAACAGATACGCAGTATTTT	CASSPFSGSKTDTQYF
TRBJ2-7	.	.	TRBV20-1	TGCAGTGCTCGCCGGTTCCACGAGCAGTACTTC	CSARRFHEQYF
TRBJ1-2	once	TRBD1	TRBV4-3	TGCGCCAGCAGCCAAGTTTTAACAGGGGGCCATTTTAACTATGGCTACACCTTC	CASSQVLTGGHFNYGYTF
TRBJ1-2	.	.	TRBV6-1	TGTGCCAGCAGTGACATTCGTCAGGGAAGGGTCTTC	CASSDIRQGRVF
TRBJ1-5	.	.	TRBV28	TGTGCCAGCAGTTTATCAGGGTCCCACAATCAGCCCCAGCATTTT	CASSLSGSHNQPQHF
TRBJ1-2	.	.	TRBV28	TGTGCCAGCAGGGGGATGAGGGGAGGCTATGGCTACACCTTC	CASRGMRGGYGYTF
TRBJ2-3	.	.	TRBV28	TGTGCCAGCAGTTGGTGGGCATTCACAGATACGCAGTATTTT	CASSWWAFTDTQYF
TRBJ2-5	.	.	TRBV28	TGTGCCAGCAGTCAATTAGTCTCAGTACGAGGGACCCAGTACTTC	CASSQLVSVRGTQYF
TRBJ2-3	.	TRBD2	TRBV10-2	TGCGCCAGCAGTACCCTTTTGCTAGCGGAGGTGAGATCTACGCAGTATTTT	CASSTLLLAEVRSTQYF
TRBJ2-7	once	.	TRBV9	TGTGCCAGCAGCGTAGATGGGGACATTTCCTCCTACGAGCAGTACTTC	CASSVDGDISSYEQYF
TRBJ2-2	.	.	TRBV18	TGTGCCAGCTCCCCGGGGTGGAGGCCGATGTCCGGGGAGCTGTTTTTT	CASSPGWRPMSGELFF
TRBJ2-7	.	.	TRBV27	TGTGCCAGCAGTCCTTTCTTTGTGGGAGCCTACGAGCAGTACTTC	CASSPFFVGAYEQYF
TRBJ2-7	.	TRBD2	TRBV28	TGTGCCAGCAGTTTCCACCAACGGATTAGCGGGAGTGCCTACGAGCAGTACTTC	CASSFHQRISGSAYEQYF
TRBJ2-3	.	TRBD1	TRBV9	TGTGCCAGCAGCTTAGGACAGGGTGGTGCAGATACGCAGTATTTT	CASSLGQGGADTQYF
TRBJ1-4	.	.	TRBV10-3	TGTGCCATCAGTGAGTCCCGTTCCTTCGACATTTTGAATGAAAAACTGTTTTTT	CAISESRSFDILNEKLFF
TRBJ1-2	few	.	TRBV28	TGTGCCAGCAGCACCCCACCTCCAATGGTGACTACCACCTATGGCTACACCTTC	CASSTPPPMVTTTYGYTF
TRBJ2-7	once	TRBD2	TRBV9	TGTGCCAGCAGCGTAGCAGCGGGGGCAACCTACGAGCAGTACTTC	CASSVAAGATYEQYF
TRBJ2-6	.	TRBD1	TRBV28	TGTGCCAGCAGTTCATACAGGGGGCGAGCCTCTGGGGCCAACGTCCTGACTTTC	CASSSYRGRASGANVLTF